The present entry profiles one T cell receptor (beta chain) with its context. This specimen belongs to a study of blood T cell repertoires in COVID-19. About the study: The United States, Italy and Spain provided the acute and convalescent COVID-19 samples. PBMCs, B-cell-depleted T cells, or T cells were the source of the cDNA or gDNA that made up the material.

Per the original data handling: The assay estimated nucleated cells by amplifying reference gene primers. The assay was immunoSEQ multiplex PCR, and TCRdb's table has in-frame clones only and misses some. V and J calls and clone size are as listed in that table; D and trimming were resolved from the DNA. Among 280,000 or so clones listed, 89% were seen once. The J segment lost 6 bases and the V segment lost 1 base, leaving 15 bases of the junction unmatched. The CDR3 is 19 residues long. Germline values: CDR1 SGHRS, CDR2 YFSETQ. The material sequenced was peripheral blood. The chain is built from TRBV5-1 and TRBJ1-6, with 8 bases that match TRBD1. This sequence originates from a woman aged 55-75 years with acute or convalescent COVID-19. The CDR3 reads CASSLRQGATIAPNSPLHF. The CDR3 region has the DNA TGCGCCAGCAGCTTGCGGCAGGGGGCGACGATTGCTCCTAATTCACCCCTCCACTTT.